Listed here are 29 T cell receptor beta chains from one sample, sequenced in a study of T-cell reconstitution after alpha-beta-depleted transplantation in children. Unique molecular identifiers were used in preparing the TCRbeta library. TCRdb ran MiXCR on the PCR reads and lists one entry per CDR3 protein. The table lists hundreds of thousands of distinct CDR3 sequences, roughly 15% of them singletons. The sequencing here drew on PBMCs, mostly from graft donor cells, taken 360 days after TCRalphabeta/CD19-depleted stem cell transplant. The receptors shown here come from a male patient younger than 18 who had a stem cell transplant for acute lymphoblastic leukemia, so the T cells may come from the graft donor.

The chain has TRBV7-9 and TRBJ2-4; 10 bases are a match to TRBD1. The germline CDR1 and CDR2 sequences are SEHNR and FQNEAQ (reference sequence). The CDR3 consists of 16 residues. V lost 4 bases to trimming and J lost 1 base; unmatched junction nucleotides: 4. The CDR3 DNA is TGTGCCAGCAGCTCAGGACAGGGGGATGCCAAAAACATTCAGTACTTC. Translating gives CASSSGQGDAKNIQYF.

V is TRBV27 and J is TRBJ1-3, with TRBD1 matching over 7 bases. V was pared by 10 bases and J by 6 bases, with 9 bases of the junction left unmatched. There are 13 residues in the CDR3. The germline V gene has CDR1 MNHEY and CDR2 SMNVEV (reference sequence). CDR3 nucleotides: TGTGCCAACCCGGGGCAGGGGGAAAACACCATATATTTT. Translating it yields CANPGQGENTIYF.

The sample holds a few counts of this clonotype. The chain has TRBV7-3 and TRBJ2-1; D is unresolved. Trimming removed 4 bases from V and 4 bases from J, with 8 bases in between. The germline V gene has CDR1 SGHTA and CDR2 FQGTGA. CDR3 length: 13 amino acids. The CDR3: CASSSQRYNEQFF. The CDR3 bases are TGTGCCAGCAGCTCACAACGGTACAATGAGCAGTTCTTC.

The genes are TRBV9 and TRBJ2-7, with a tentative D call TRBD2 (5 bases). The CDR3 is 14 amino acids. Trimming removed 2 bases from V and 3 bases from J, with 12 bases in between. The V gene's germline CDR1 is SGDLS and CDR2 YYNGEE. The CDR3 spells CASSVPWTGYEQYF. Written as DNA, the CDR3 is TGTGCCAGCAGCGTCCCCTGGACTGGCTACGAGCAGTACTTC.

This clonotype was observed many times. CDR3 sequence reads: CASSPGPGWTYEQYF. The CDR3 DNA sequence: TGTGCCAGCAGCCCGGGGCCCGGATGGACCTACGAGCAGTACTTC. This chain links TRBV5-4 with TRBJ2-7, with D possibly called TRBD1 or TRBD2 (5 bases each). Between the trimmed V and J ends, which lost 4 bases and 2 bases, there was a span of 16 bases. This CDR3 has 15 residues. Germline V gene data show CDR1 as SGHNT and CDR2 as YYREEE (reference sequence). Looking up the rest from reference TRBV5-4 and TRBJ2-7 gives the full variable domain: ETGVTQSPTHLIKTRGQQVTLRCSSQSGHNTVSWYQQALGQGPQFIFQYYREEENGRGNFPPRFSGLQFPNYSSELNVNALELDDSALYLCASSPGPGWTYEQYFGPGTRLTVT.

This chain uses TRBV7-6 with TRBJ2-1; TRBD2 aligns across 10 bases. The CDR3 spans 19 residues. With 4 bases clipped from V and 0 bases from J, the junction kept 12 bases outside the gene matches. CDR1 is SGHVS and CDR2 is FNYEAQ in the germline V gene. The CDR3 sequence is CASSSRAGGPRSSYNEQFF. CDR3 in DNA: TGTGCCAGCAGCTCTCGAGCGGGAGGGCCCCGTAGCTCCTACAATGAGCAGTTCTTC.

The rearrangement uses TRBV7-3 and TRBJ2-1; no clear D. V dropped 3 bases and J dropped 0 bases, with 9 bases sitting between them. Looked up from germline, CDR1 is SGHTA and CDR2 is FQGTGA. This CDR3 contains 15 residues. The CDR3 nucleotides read TGTGCCAGCAGCTTCCGTCATAGCTCCTACAATGAGCAGTTCTTC. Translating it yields CASSFRHSSYNEQFF.

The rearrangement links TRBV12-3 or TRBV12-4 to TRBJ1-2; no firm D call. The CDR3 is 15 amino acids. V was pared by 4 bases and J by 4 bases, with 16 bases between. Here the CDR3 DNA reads TGTGCCAGCAGTTCCAACGGCGGAGGGTTCTATGGCTACACCTTC. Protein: CASSSNGGGFYGYTF.

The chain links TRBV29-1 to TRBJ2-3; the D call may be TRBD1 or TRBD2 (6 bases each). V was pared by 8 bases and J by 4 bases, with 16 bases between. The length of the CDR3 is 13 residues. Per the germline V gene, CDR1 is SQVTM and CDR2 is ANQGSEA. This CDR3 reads CSFVGGGADTQYF. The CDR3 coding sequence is TGCAGCTTCGTGGGGGGCGGAGCAGATACGCAGTATTTT.

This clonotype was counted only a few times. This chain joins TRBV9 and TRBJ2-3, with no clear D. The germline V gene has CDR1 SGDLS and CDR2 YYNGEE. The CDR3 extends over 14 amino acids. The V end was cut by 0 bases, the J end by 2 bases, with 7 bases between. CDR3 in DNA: TGTGCCAGCAGCGTAGAGAGAAACACAGATACGCAGTATTTT. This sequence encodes CASSVERNTDTQYF.

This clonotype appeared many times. CDR3 amino acids: CASSLTSGPLAFINEQFF. The CDR3, as DNA: TGCGCCAGCAGCTTGACTAGCGGGCCCTTAGCATTTATCAATGAGCAGTTCTTC. This sequence joins TRBV5-1 and TRBJ2-1; TRBD2 aligns across 9 bases. The CDR3 is made up of 18 amino acids. The trim removed 1 base at V and 6 bases at J, leaving 14 bases unmatched. The V gene's germline CDR1 is SGHRS and CDR2 YFSETQ.

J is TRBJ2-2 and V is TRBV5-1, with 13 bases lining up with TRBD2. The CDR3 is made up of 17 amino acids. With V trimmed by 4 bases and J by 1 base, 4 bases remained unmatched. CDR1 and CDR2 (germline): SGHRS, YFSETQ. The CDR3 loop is CASSPGLAGWNTGELFF. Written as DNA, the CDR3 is TGCGCCAGCAGCCCGGGACTAGCGGGATGGAACACCGGGGAGCTGTTTTTT.

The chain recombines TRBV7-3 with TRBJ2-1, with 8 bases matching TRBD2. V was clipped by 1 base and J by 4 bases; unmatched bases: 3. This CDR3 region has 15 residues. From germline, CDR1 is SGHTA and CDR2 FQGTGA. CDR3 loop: CASSLMVAGYNEQFF. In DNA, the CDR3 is TGTGCCAGCAGCTTAATGGTAGCGGGGTACAATGAGCAGTTCTTC.

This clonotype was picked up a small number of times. The DNA for the CDR3 is TGTGCCAGCAGCCCCCAATGGGTTCCCGGGGAGCTGTTTTTT. Encoded protein: CASSPQWVPGELFF. The rearrangement uses TRBV7-3 and TRBJ2-2; D is undetermined. The germline gives CDR1 SGHTA, CDR2 FQGTGA. V gave up 5 bases and J gave up 6 bases, with 13 bases separating them. This CDR3 contains 14 residues.

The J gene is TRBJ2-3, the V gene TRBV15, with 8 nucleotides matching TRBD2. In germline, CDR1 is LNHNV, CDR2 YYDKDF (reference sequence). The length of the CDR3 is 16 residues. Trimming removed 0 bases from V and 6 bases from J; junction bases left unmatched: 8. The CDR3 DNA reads TGTGCCACCAGCAGAGATCTCGGGGGGGTGGTGGATACGCAGTATTTT. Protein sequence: CATSRDLGGVVDTQYF.

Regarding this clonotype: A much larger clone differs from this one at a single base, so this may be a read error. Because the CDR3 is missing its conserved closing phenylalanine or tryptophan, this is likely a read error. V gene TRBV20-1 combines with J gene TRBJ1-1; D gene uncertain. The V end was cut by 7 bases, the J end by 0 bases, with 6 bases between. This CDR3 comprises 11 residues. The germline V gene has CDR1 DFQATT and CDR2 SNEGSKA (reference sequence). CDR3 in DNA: TGCAGTGTCCCTTTGAACACTGAAGCTTTCTGT. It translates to CSVPLNTEAFC.

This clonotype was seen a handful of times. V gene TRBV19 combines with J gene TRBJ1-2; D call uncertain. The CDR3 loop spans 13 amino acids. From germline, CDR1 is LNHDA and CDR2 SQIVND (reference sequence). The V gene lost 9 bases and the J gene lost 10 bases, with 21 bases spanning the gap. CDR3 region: CASSGRAYFPYTF. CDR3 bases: TGTGCCAGCTCAGGACGTGCGTACTTTCCCTACACCTTC. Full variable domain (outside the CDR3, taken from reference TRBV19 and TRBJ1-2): DGGITQSPKYLFRKEGQNVTLSCEQNLNHDAMYWYRQDPGQGLRLIYYSQIVNDFQKGDIAEGYSVSREKKESFPLTVTSAQKNPTAFYLCASSGRAYFPYTFGSGTRLTVV.

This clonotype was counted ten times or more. The CDR3 DNA follows: TGTGCCAGCAGTTTAGTATGGTGGCGGGAGTCCTCAGATACGCAGTATTTT. As protein: CASSLVWWRESSDTQYF. This chain joins TRBV12-3 or TRBV12-4 and TRBJ2-3; 7 bases are a match to TRBD2. The trim removed 1 base at V and 4 bases at J, leaving 11 bases unmatched. The CDR3 covers 17 residues.

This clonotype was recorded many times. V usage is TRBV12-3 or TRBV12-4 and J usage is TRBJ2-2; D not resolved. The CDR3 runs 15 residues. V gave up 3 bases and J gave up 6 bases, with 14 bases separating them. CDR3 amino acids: CASSLKGSLSGELFF. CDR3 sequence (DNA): TGTGCCAGCAGTTTGAAGGGATCCCTATCCGGGGAGCTGTTTTTT.

For the CDR3, the DNA is TGTGCCAGCTCACCCGAAGCGGGTATCTCCTACGAGCAGTACTTC. Its protein is CASSPEAGISYEQYF. V usage is TRBV18 and J usage is TRBJ2-7; possible D gene TRBD2, 6 bases. V shed 3 bases and J shed 0 bases, with 12 bases lying between them. Germline V lookup: CDR1 KGHSH, CDR2 LQKENI. The CDR3 is made up of 15 amino acids.

The CDR3 DNA follows: TGTGCCAGCAGCTTAACCAGGCGGACTGAAGCTTTCTTT. The encoded protein is CASSLTRRTEAFF. The chain employs TRBV7-3 and TRBJ1-1; D unclear. CDR1 and CDR2 from the germline V gene are SGHTA and FQGTGA. The V and J ends lost 0 bases and 5 bases respectively, with 7 bases between them. This CDR3 comprises 13 residues.

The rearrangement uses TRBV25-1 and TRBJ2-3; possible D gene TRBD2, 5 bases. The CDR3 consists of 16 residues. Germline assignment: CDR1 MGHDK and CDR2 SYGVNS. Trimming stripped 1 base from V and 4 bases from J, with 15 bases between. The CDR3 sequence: CASSELGTVRADTQYF. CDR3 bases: TGTGCCAGCAGTGAATTAGGAACGGTGAGGGCAGATACGCAGTATTTT.

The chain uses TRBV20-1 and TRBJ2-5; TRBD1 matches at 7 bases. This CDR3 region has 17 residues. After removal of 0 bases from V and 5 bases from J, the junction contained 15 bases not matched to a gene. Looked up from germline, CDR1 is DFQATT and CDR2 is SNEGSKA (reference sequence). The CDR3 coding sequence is TGCAGTGCTAGAGATCCTACCTGGCGACAGGGTGGGGAGACCCAGTACTTC. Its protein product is CSARDPTWRQGGETQYF.

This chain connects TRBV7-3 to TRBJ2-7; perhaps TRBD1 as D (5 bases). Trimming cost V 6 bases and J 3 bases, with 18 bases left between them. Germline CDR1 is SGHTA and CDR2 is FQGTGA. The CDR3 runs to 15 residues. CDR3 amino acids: CASSSDSLISYEQYF. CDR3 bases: TGTGCCAGCAGTTCCGACAGCTTGATTAGCTACGAGCAGTACTTC.

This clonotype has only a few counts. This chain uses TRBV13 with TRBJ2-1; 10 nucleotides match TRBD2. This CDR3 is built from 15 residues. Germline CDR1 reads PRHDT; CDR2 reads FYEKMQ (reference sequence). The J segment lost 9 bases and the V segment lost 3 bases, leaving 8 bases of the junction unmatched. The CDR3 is CASSFSGRTVAEQFF. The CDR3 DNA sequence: TGTGCCAGCAGCTTTAGCGGGAGGACCGTAGCTGAGCAGTTCTTC.

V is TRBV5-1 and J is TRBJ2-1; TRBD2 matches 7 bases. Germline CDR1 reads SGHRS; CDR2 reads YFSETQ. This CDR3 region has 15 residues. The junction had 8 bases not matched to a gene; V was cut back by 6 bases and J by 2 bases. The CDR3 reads CASNLGSGTYNEQFF. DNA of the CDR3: TGCGCCAGCAACCTAGGGAGCGGGACCTACAATGAGCAGTTCTTC.

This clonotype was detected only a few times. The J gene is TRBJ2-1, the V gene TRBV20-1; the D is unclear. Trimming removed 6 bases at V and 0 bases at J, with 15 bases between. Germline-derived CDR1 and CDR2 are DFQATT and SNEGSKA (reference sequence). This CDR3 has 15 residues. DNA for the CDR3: TGCAGTGCCATCACTGGGGTGTACTCCTACAATGAGCAGTTCTTC. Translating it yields CSAITGVYSYNEQFF.

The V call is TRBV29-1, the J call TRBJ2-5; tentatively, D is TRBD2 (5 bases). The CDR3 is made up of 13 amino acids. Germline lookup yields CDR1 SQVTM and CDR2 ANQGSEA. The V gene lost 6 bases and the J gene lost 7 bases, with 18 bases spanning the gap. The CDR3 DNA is TGCAGCGTGGCTGCTAGAACAAGCGGGACCCAGTACTTC. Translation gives CSVAARTSGTQYF.

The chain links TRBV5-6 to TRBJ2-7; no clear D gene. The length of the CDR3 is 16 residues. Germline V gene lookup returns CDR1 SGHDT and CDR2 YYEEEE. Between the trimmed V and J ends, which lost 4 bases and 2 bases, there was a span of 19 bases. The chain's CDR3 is CASSLLGVGITYEQYF. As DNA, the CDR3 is TGTGCCAGCAGCCTACTGGGCGTAGGGATAACCTACGAGCAGTACTTC.